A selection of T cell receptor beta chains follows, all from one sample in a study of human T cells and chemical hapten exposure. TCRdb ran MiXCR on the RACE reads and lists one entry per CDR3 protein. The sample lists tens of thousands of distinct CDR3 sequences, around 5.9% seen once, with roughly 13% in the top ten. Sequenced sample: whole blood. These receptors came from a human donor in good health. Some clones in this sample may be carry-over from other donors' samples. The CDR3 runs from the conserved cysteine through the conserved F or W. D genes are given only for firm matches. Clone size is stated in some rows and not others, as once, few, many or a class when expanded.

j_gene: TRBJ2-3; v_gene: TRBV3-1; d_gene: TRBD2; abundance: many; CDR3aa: CASSQGLAGVTDTQYF; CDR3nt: TGTGCCAGCAGCCAAGGCTTAGCGGGGGTCACAGATACGCAGTATTTT
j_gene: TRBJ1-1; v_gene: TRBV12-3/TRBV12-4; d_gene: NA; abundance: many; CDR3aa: CASSLGGITEAFF; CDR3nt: TGTGCCAGCAGTCTAGGGGGAATAACTGAAGCTTTCTTT
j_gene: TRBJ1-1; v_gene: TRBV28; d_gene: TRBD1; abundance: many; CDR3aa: CASSLQGGALGAEAFF; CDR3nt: TGTGCCAGCAGCTTGCAGGGGGGGGCGCTGGGCGCTGAAGCTTTCTTT
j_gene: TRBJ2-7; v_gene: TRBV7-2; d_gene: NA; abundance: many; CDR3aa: CASSPLHVGARNEQYF; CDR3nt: TGTGCCAGCAGCCCCCTACATGTAGGGGCCCGTAACGAGCAGTACTTC
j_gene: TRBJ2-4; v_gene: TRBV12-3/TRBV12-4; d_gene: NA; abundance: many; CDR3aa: CASSLAGGENIQYF; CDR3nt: TGTGCCAGCAGTTTAGCGGGAGGTGAAAACATTCAGTACTTC
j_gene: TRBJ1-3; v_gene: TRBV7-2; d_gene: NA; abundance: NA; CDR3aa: CASRPSTASGNTIYF; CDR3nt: TGTGCCAGCAGACCTAGTACAGCCTCTGGAAACACCATATATTTT
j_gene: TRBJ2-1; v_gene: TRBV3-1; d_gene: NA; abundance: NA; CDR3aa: CASSQAESVYYDNEQFF; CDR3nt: TGTGCCAGCAGCCAAGCGGAGTCTGTATACTACGACAATGAGCAGTTCTTC
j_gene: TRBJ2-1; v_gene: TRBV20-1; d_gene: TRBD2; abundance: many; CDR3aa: CSARGDAHYNEQFF; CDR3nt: TGCAGTGCCCGGGGGGACGCCCATTACAATGAGCAGTTCTTC
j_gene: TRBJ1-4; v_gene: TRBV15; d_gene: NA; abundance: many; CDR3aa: CATTPKGTNEKLFF; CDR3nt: TGTGCCACCACCCCGAAGGGGACTAATGAAAAACTGTTTTTT
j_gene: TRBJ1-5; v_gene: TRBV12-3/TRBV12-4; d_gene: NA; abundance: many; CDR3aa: CASSYIAQPQHF; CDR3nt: TGTGCCAGCAGTTACATTGCTCAGCCCCAGCATTTT